The next 32 T cell receptor beta chains were all read from a single sample in a study of T cells after yellow fever vaccination. TCRdb re-called the 5' RACE reads with MiXCR, one entry per CDR3 protein. The repertoire holds 300,000 or so distinct CDR3 sequences, with about 10% as singletons. This sample comprised CD4+ T cells sorted from PBMCs, obtained 5 days after the yellow fever booster vaccination. These receptors were obtained from a man aged 18 to 29 who received the YFV17D yellow fever vaccine.

V and J are TRBV12-3 or TRBV12-4 and TRBJ2-1; 11 bases match TRBD2. With V trimmed by 3 bases and J by 1 base, 8 bases remained unmatched. The length of the CDR3 is 18 residues. Written as DNA, the CDR3 is TGTGCCAGCAGTTTCTTTAGCGGGGGGGCCAGGTCCTACAATGAGCAGTTCTTC. Residues: CASSFFSGGARSYNEQFF.

This clonotype was detected only a few times. The V and J genes are TRBV12-3 or TRBV12-4 and TRBJ1-5; the D is unclear. The CDR3 sequence is 14 residues long. Trimming removed 3 bases from V and 4 bases from J, with 10 bases in between. CDR3 DNA: TGTGCCAGCAGTTTTTCCGGGCGGAATCAGCCCCAGCATTTT. Protein product: CASSFSGRNQPQHF.

This chain joins TRBV6-1 and TRBJ2-2; D may be TRBD2 (6 bases). CDR3 size: 15 residues. Germline V lookup: CDR1 MNHNS, CDR2 SASEGT. V dropped 6 bases and J dropped 4 bases, with 15 bases sitting between them. This CDR3 is CASRVGGESTGELFF. Written as DNA, the CDR3 is TGTGCCAGCAGGGTCGGGGGAGAGTCCACCGGGGAGCTGTTTTTT.

This clonotype was picked up a small number of times. The rearrangement joins TRBV4-2 to TRBJ2-7, with D unresolved. Germline V gives CDR1 LGHNA, CDR2 YNFKEQ. There are 12 residues in the CDR3. With 1 base removed from V and 3 bases from J, the gap between germline ends came to 4 bases. CDR3 amino acids: CASSQGVYEQYF. The CDR3 bases are TGTGCCAGCAGCCAAGGGGTCTACGAGCAGTACTTC.

This clonotype was seen only once. V usage is TRBV16 and J usage is TRBJ1-3; D not certain. Trimming left V 0 bases short and J 0 bases short, with 3 bases between. The CDR3 sequence is 14 residues long. From germline, CDR1 is KGHSY and CDR2 FQNENV. The CDR3 sequence is CASSQSRSGNTIYF. DNA for the CDR3: TGTGCCAGCAGCCAATCCCGCTCTGGAAACACCATATATTTT.

The chain combines TRBV28 with TRBJ2-3; TRBD1 is a possible D gene (6 bases). CDR1 is MDHEN, CDR2 SYDVKM, per germline. CDR3 size: 12 residues. Deletions cut 6 bases from V and 8 bases from J, with 12 bases between. CDR3 nucleotides: TGTGCCAGCAGCCAGGGACAACCTACGCAGTATTTT. Protein sequence: CASSQGQPTQYF.

This chain connects TRBV20-1 to TRBJ1-4; possible D gene TRBD1, 5 bases. This CDR3 spans 13 amino acids. Germline V gene lookup returns CDR1 DFQATT and CDR2 SNEGSKA (reference sequence). Trimming took 3 bases from V and 3 from J, leaving 8 bases between them. CDR3 region: CSASKGSNEKLFF. The CDR3, as DNA: TGCAGTGCTAGCAAGGGGTCTAATGAAAAACTGTTTTTT.

This clonotype was observed a few times. The chain has TRBV24-1 and TRBJ1-5, with 10 bases that match TRBD1. The CDR3 contains 14 residues. The germline CDR1 and CDR2 sequences are KGHDR and SFDVKD. Trimming at V came to 7 bases and at J to 13 bases, leaving 12 bases not matched to a gene. The CDR3 loop is CATSSGTGDSSQHF. CDR3 DNA: TGTGCCACCAGCTCCGGGACAGGGGATAGCTCTCAGCATTTT.

This clonotype was found a few times. The chain recombines TRBV29-1 with TRBJ1-2, with 8 bases lining up with TRBD1. The germline V gene encodes CDR1 SQVTM and CDR2 ANQGSEA. This CDR3 has 10 amino acids. With V trimmed by 4 bases and J by 10 bases, 2 bases remained unmatched. DNA for the CDR3: TGCAGCGTTGCGGGACAGGACTACACCTTC. Amino acid sequence: CSVAGQDYTF.

In regard to this clonotype: Lacking the conserved final phenylalanine or tryptophan, this CDR3 likely reflects a read error. This chain uses TRBV10-3 with TRBJ2-7, with TRBD2 matching 9 bases. V lost 4 bases to trimming and J lost 2 bases; unmatched junction nucleotides: 3. This CDR3 comprises 14 residues. The germline V gene encodes CDR1 ENHRY and CDR2 SYGVKD. The CDR3 protein is CAISAGTSTYEQYL. The CDR3 DNA follows: TGTGCCATCAGTGCCGGGACTAGCACCTACGAGCAGTACTTA.

The chain employs TRBV4-2 and TRBJ1-6; 9 positions agree with TRBD1. The CDR3 spans 14 residues. Germline loops: CDR1 LGHNA, CDR2 YNFKEQ. V lost 3 bases and J lost 8; bases outside the gene matches: 2. The CDR3 nucleotides read TGTGCCAGCAGCCAGACAGGGGGGGATTCACCCCTCCACTTT. Protein: CASSQTGGDSPLHF.

The V call is TRBV10-3, the J call TRBJ2-7, with 9 bases identical to TRBD1. With 6 bases clipped from V and 1 base from J, the junction kept 4 bases outside the gene matches. Germline loops: CDR1 ENHRY, CDR2 SYGVKD. CDR3 length equals 14 residues. The CDR3 DNA reads as TGTGCCATCAGACCCGGGACAGGGTCCTACGAGCAGTACGTC. Translation: CAIRPGTGSYEQYV.

This chain links TRBV6-5 with TRBJ1-6, with D uncertain. Trimming left V 1 base short and J 8 bases short, with 6 bases between. Germline CDR1 MNHEY, CDR2 SVGAGI. This CDR3 spans 13 amino acids. In DNA form, the CDR3 reads TGTGCCAGCAGTTACTGGAACGATTCACCCCTCCACTTT. Amino acid sequence: CASSYWNDSPLHF.

A few counts support this clonotype. This chain uses TRBV28 with TRBJ1-3, with TRBD1 identical over 7 bases. The CDR3 is made up of 18 amino acids. The germline V gene has CDR1 MDHEN and CDR2 SYDVKM. V lost 9 bases, J lost 3 bases, and 20 bases stayed unmatched. The CDR3 loop is CARIGQDWEGAIGNTIYF. The CDR3 DNA sequence: TGTGCCAGGATAGGACAGGACTGGGAAGGCGCGATTGGAAACACCATATATTTT.

Many counts were recorded for this clonotype. V gene TRBV29-1 combines with J gene TRBJ2-3; D is undetermined. This CDR3 contains 13 residues. CDR1 and CDR2 from the germline V gene are SQVTM and ANQGSEA. Trimming left V 4 bases short and J 0 bases short, with 8 bases between. The DNA for the CDR3 is TGCAGCGTTGTAGGGCGGAGCACAGATACGCAGTATTTT. Protein sequence: CSVVGRSTDTQYF.

This clonotype turned up a few times. The CDR3 loop is CASSPRDSGVYGYTF. DNA for the CDR3: TGTGCCAGCAGCCCAAGGGACTCGGGGGTTTATGGCTACACCTTC. The genes are TRBV7-9 and TRBJ1-2; possibly TRBD1 for D (5 bases). Germline CDR1 SEHNR, CDR2 FQNEAQ (reference sequence). Deletions cut 5 bases from V and 5 bases from J, with 18 bases between. The CDR3 covers 15 residues.

A few counts support this clonotype. The chain couples TRBV18 to TRBJ2-1, with a possible D match to TRBD1 (5 bases). The CDR3 consists of 14 residues. V shed 2 bases and J shed 4 bases, with 9 bases lying between them. The germline V gene encodes CDR1 KGHSH and CDR2 LQKENI. The CDR3 here is CASSPFPGYNEQFF. As DNA, the CDR3 is TGTGCCAGCTCACCATTTCCAGGGTACAATGAGCAGTTCTTC.

A few counts support this clonotype. This chain connects TRBV2 to TRBJ1-1; TRBD1 agrees at 9 bases. The germline V gene encodes CDR1 SNHLY and CDR2 FYNNEI. The CDR3 runs to 13 residues. Trimming cost V 8 bases and J 3 bases; bases outside gene matches: 4. CDR3 DNA sequence: TGTGCCAGCGGACAGGGGATCGACACTGAAGCTTTCTTT. Its protein product is CASGQGIDTEAFF.

This sequence joins TRBV18 and TRBJ1-2, with a tentative D call TRBD1 (6 bases). V lost 1 base and J 3 bases, leaving 12 bases between the germline ends. Germline loops: CDR1 KGHSH, CDR2 LQKENI. CDR3 size: 15 residues. CDR3 sequence reads: CASSPRLGGDYGYTF. In DNA form, the CDR3 reads TGTGCCAGCTCACCACGATTGGGGGGCGACTATGGCTACACCTTC.

The chain couples TRBV5-1 to TRBJ1-2; 8 bases agree with TRBD1. Germline V CDR1 and CDR2: SGHRS, YFSETQ. CDR3 length: 16 residues. V dropped 4 bases and J dropped 7; count of bases not matched to a gene: 15. For the CDR3, the DNA is TGCGCCAGCAGCCCCCGGGGGGCGTCAGGGGGCGGTGGCTACACCTTC. Translated, it gives CASSPRGASGGGGYTF.

The chain joins TRBV19 to TRBJ2-2; D tentatively fits TRBD1 or TRBD2 (7 bases each). Trimming took off 11 bases at V and 0 bases at J, with 19 bases between the two ends. Germline V gene sequence: CDR1 LNHDA, CDR2 SQIVND (reference sequence). The CDR3 contains 16 residues. The CDR3 loop reads CAQSRSGTANTGELFF. CDR3 DNA sequence: TGTGCCCAGTCCCGAAGCGGGACAGCGAACACCGGGGAGCTGTTTTTT.

The chain has TRBV20-1 and TRBJ1-5; no clear D. Per germline, CDR1 DFQATT and CDR2 SNEGSKA (reference sequence). Trimming pared 0 bases from V and 1 base from J, leaving 10 bases between. The CDR3 contains 15 residues. This chain's CDR3 is CSARDRGSSNQPQHF. The CDR3 nucleotides read TGCAGTGCTAGAGATCGGGGTTCGAGCAATCAGCCCCAGCATTTT.

There are many counts of this clonotype. The CDR3 sequence is CASLRVGQGNEKLFF. The CDR3 DNA sequence: TGTGCCAGCCTCAGAGTGGGACAGGGGAATGAAAAACTGTTTTTT. This sequence joins TRBV4-2 and TRBJ1-4; 10 nucleotides agree with TRBD1. Germline assignment: CDR1 LGHNA and CDR2 YNFKEQ. V lost 8 bases and J lost 5; bases outside the gene matches: 8. This CDR3 spans 15 amino acids.

This clonotype was counted between two and nine times. The chain joins TRBV20-1 to TRBJ1-2; D is undetermined. Germline V lookup: CDR1 DFQATT, CDR2 SNEGSKA (reference sequence). The CDR3 has 11 amino acids. The V end was cut by 3 bases, the J end by 6 bases, with 8 bases between. The CDR3 sequence is CSASYGNGYTF. The CDR3 DNA sequence: TGCAGTGCTAGTTACGGCAATGGCTACACCTTC.

In its sample, this clonotype was seen many times. The chain joins TRBV12-3 or TRBV12-4 to TRBJ1-5; maybe TRBD1 (5 bases). The CDR3 runs 14 residues. Trimming left V 3 bases short and J 0 bases short, with 6 bases between. The CDR3 reads CASSFRGSNQPQHF. In nucleotides, the CDR3 is TGTGCCAGCAGTTTTAGGGGTAGCAATCAGCCCCAGCATTTT.

The J gene is TRBJ2-3, the V gene TRBV4-2, with TRBD2 identical over 8 bases. Trimming removed 0 bases from V and 1 base from J; junction bases left unmatched: 6. Looked up from germline, CDR1 is LGHNA and CDR2 is YNFKEQ. The CDR3 totals 17 residues. The CDR3 loop reads CASSQDLAGGGTDTQYF. CDR3 DNA: TGTGCCAGCAGCCAAGATTTGGCGGGGGGAGGCACAGATACGCAGTATTTT.

The CDR3 bases are TGTGCCACCGCGGTACAGGAGAACACTGAAGCTTTCTTT. This sequence encodes CATAVQENTEAFF. This chain connects TRBV7-9 to TRBJ1-1, with D tentatively TRBD1 (5 bases). Germline loops: CDR1 SEHNR, CDR2 FQNEAQ (reference sequence). V lost 10 bases, J lost 1 base, and 13 bases lay in between. The CDR3 runs 13 residues.

This clonotype was seen only a few times. The J gene is TRBJ2-7, the V gene TRBV20-1; 7 bases are shared with TRBD1. V lost 2 bases and J lost 3; bases outside the gene matches: 4. Germline V gives CDR1 DFQATT, CDR2 SNEGSKA (reference sequence). The CDR3 has 13 amino acids. The CDR3 DNA is TGCAGTGCTAGAAGGACAGGAAACTACGAGCAGTACGTC. This gives the protein CSARRTGNYEQYV.

At least ten counts were recorded for this clonotype. The gene calls are TRBV2 and TRBJ2-3; no clear D. With 8 bases removed from V and 7 bases from J, the gap between germline ends came to 13 bases. Germline V gives CDR1 SNHLY, CDR2 FYNNEI. The CDR3 is made up of 12 amino acids. CDR3 in DNA: TGTGCCAGCTCCCCCGAACTGAATACGCAGTATTTT. Protein sequence: CASSPELNTQYF.

The V gene is TRBV3-1, the J gene TRBJ2-2, with a possible D match to TRBD2 (6 bases). Trimming removed 3 bases at V and 5 bases at J, with 19 bases between. The germline V gene has CDR1 LGHDT and CDR2 YNNKEL (reference sequence). The length of the CDR3 is 17 residues. The CDR3 nucleotides are TGTGCCAGCAGCCAGGAAAAGATGGCGGGGCTAACCGGGGAGCTGTTTTTT. Its protein product is CASSQEKMAGLTGELFF.

This clonotype was counted between two and nine times. The CDR3 reads CAIGQGPQNIQYF. CDR3 nucleotides: TGTGCCATCGGACAGGGCCCCCAAAACATTCAGTACTTC. The chain is built from TRBV3-1 and TRBJ2-4, with 8 bases aligning to TRBD1. The V segment lost 10 bases and the J segment 5 bases; nucleotides outside the gene matches: 7. The CDR3 sequence is 13 residues long. Per the germline V gene, CDR1 is LGHDT and CDR2 is YNNKEL (reference sequence).

The chain is built from TRBV4-2 and TRBJ1-3; the D is unclear. Germline CDR1 LGHNA, CDR2 YNFKEQ. The CDR3 runs to 16 residues. V lost 4 bases to trimming and J lost 4 bases, with 17 bases between them. CDR3 sequence (DNA): TGTGCCAGCAGCCCAGCCGGTGGACCTTTGGGAAACACCATATATTTT. Its translation: CASSPAGGPLGNTIYF.